Presented here are 31 T cell receptor beta chains from one specimen sequenced in a study of cytomegalovirus exposure and HLA in healthy donors. The PCR had 60 Vbeta and 13 Jbeta primers. Assay: immunoSEQ multiplex PCR; the TCRdb copy retains only in-frame clones and omits some. The sample records 95,000 to 150,000 clones, approximately 80% being singletons. Sample: PBMCs. The source of these receptors is a man younger than 40 in good health and CMV-seropositive.

The chain carries TRBV10-1 and TRBJ2-5; the match to TRBD2 covers 7 bases. The CDR3 runs 16 residues. V shed 0 bases and J 5 bases; nucleotides not matched to a gene: 9. Germline values: CDR1 WNHNN, CDR2 SYGVQD (reference sequence). CDR3 amino acids: CASSESNQRGQETQYF. The CDR3 DNA sequence: TGCGCCAGCAGTGAGTCGAACCAGCGGGGCCAGGAGACCCAGTACTTC.

The genes are TRBV19 and TRBJ1-2; D is undetermined. Germline-derived CDR1 and CDR2 are LNHDA and SQIVND (reference sequence). V lost 4 bases to trimming and J lost 4 bases, with 19 bases between them. The length of the CDR3 is 16 residues. The CDR3 DNA reads TGTGCCAGTAGTAAACAAGCGGCAGAGCGGCCCTATGGCTACACCTTC. It specifies CASSKQAAERPYGYTF.

V gene TRBV28 combines with J gene TRBJ1-2; D is uncertain. The germline CDR1 and CDR2 sequences are MDHEN and SYDVKM. This CDR3 comprises 13 residues. The V gene lost 7 bases and the J gene lost 5 bases, with 14 bases spanning the gap. CDR3 protein: CASTVGSIYGYTF. CDR3 sequence (DNA): TGTGCCAGCACCGTCGGGAGCATTTATGGCTACACCTTC.

V and J are TRBV11-2 and TRBJ1-2; D is possibly TRBD1 (5 bases). The CDR3 is 12 amino acids. Germline CDR1 is SGHAT and CDR2 is FQNNGV. Between the trimmed V and J ends, which lost 3 bases and 8 bases, there was a span of 10 bases. This chain's CDR3 is CASSLAGSGYTF. In DNA form, the CDR3 reads TGTGCCAGCAGCTTGGCAGGGTCCGGCTACACCTTC.

This clone was recorded a few times. The genes are TRBV2 and TRBJ2-1; no definite D call. V was pared by 0 bases and J by 0 bases, with 6 bases between. This CDR3 spans 15 amino acids. From germline, CDR1 is SNHLY and CDR2 FYNNEI. CDR3 loop: CASSEAASSYNEQFF. Written as DNA, the CDR3 is TGTGCCAGCAGTGAAGCCGCCAGCTCCTACAATGAGCAGTTCTTC.

This chain uses TRBV30 with TRBJ2-4, with a weak D call TRBD2 (6 bases). The CDR3 totals 13 residues. CDR1 and CDR2 (germline): GTSNPN, SVGIG (reference sequence). Trimming took 3 bases from V and 15 from J, leaving 21 bases between them. This CDR3 reads CAWRDGRLGLPYF. CDR3 nucleotide sequence: TGTGCCTGGAGGGACGGAAGACTAGGACTACCGTACTTC. Full variable domain (rest looked up from reference TRBV30 and TRBJ2-4): SQTIHQWPATLVQPVGSPLSLECTVEGTSNPNLYWYRQAAGRGLQLLFYSVGIGQISSEVPQNLSASRPQDRQFILSSKKLLLSDSGFYLCAWRDGRLGLPYFGAGTRLSVL.

This chain links TRBV7-2 with TRBJ2-5; 10 nucleotides align to TRBD2. Unmatched junction bases numbered 5, after V lost 2 bases and J lost 5 bases. CDR3 length: 15 residues. CDR1 and CDR2 from the germline V gene are SGHTA and FQGNSA. In DNA, the CDR3 is TGTGCCAGCAGCTTATGGACTAGCGGATTGGAGACCCAGTACTTC. Protein sequence: CASSLWTSGLETQYF. The whole variable domain, filled in from reference TRBV7-2 and TRBJ2-5, reads GAGVSQSPSNKVTEKGKDVELRCDPISGHTALYWYRQSLGQGLEFLIYFQGNSAPDKSGLPSDRFSAERTGGSVSTLTIQRTQQEDSAVYLCASSLWTSGLETQYFGPGTRLLVL.

V gene TRBV10-3 combines with J gene TRBJ2-7; D gene ambiguous. The CDR3 extends over 13 amino acids. The germline V gene has CDR1 ENHRY and CDR2 SYGVKD. Trimming shortened V by 7 bases and J by 5 bases, and 15 bases separated the two germline ends. CDR3 bases: TGTGCCATCAAATCCGGGTCTTCTGACGAGCAGTACTTC. Residues: CAIKSGSSDEQYF.

This chain links TRBV10-3 with TRBJ2-1; 10 bases align to TRBD2. The CDR3 runs 14 residues. V shed 6 bases, J shed 4 bases, and the junction held 3 bases outside the gene matches. CDR1 is ENHRY, CDR2 SYGVKD, per germline. In nucleotides, the CDR3 is TGTGCCATCAGGGAACTAGCGGGATACAATGAGCAGTTCTTC. It specifies CAIRELAGYNEQFF.

The gene calls are TRBV2 and TRBJ2-7, with 8 bases matching TRBD2. Germline assignment: CDR1 SNHLY and CDR2 FYNNEI. The CDR3 is 16 amino acids. Trimming at V came to 8 bases and at J to 2 bases, leaving 14 bases not matched to a gene. CDR3 bases: TGTGCCAGCGGTGCGGGGGGTGCCGCATCTACCTACGAGCAGTACTTC. It specifies CASGAGGAASTYEQYF.

This clone was picked up one time. V is TRBV7-8 and J is TRBJ2-7; TRBD1 agrees at 7 bases. V was pared by 1 base and J by 6 bases, with 6 bases of the junction left unmatched. The germline V gene has CDR1 SGHVS and CDR2 FQNEAQ. The CDR3 is made up of 14 amino acids. CDR3 residues: CASSLGGGDFEQYF. CDR3 nucleotides: TGTGCCAGCAGCTTAGGAGGGGGCGATTTCGAGCAGTACTTC.

The chain carries TRBV11-2 and TRBJ1-1; D gene unclear. This CDR3 has 15 amino acids. V was shortened by 5 bases and J by 3 bases, with 16 bases between the two germline ends. CDR1 is SGHAT, CDR2 FQNNGV, per germline. DNA for the CDR3: TGTGCCAGCAGCCGAGGAGTGCCAACGTACACTGAAGCTTTCTTT. Protein sequence: CASSRGVPTYTEAFF.

The V and J genes are TRBV14 and TRBJ1-1, with a weak D call TRBD1 (6 bases). The CDR3 is made up of 17 amino acids. Germline CDR1 and CDR2: SGHDN and FVKESK. The V and J ends lost 1 base and 0 bases respectively, with 15 bases between them. The CDR3 bases are TGTGCCAGCAGCCAAGGGGAGACAGGCTCGATGAACACTGAAGCTTTCTTT. The encoded protein is CASSQGETGSMNTEAFF.

The genes are TRBV27 and TRBJ1-2; 7 bases match TRBD1. Germline-derived CDR1 and CDR2 are MNHEY and SMNVEV (reference sequence). CDR3 length: 15 amino acids. Trimming at V came to 1 base and at J to 2 bases, leaving 4 bases not matched to a gene. The DNA of the CDR3 is TGTGCCAGCAGTTTATATTGGGGACAGAACTATGGCTACACCTTC. Its translation is CASSLYWGQNYGYTF.

This chain uses TRBV9 with TRBJ1-2; TRBD1 matches 9 bases. The germline V gene encodes CDR1 SGDLS and CDR2 YYNGEE. V was clipped by 3 bases and J by 6 bases; unmatched bases: 6. CDR3 length: 14 residues. The CDR3 sequence is CASSANRGLDGYTF. The CDR3 DNA reads TGTGCCAGCAGCGCAAACAGGGGGCTGGATGGCTACACCTTC.

V is TRBV5-1 and J is TRBJ1-3; D ambiguous. The CDR3 has 14 residues. Germline CDR1 SGHRS, CDR2 YFSETQ. With 2 bases removed from V and 2 bases from J, the gap between germline ends came to 8 bases. CDR3 in amino acids: CASSFSYAGNTIYF. For the CDR3, the DNA is TGCGCCAGCAGCTTCTCCTACGCTGGAAACACCATATATTTT.

This chain links TRBV5-1 with TRBJ2-5; D might be TRBD1 (5 bases). The CDR3 is 14 amino acids. Trimming removed 4 bases from V and 2 bases from J, with 12 bases in between. Germline values: CDR1 SGHRS, CDR2 YFSETQ. DNA for the CDR3: TGCGCCAGCAGCCCGACAGTTCTTCAAGAGACCCAGTACTTC. Translated, it gives CASSPTVLQETQYF.

The chain recombines TRBV7-6 with TRBJ1-2, with D possibly matching TRBD1 (5 bases). CDR3 length equals 13 residues. CDR1 and CDR2 (germline): SGHVS, FNYEAQ. V dropped 5 bases and J dropped 8 bases, with 15 bases sitting between them. CDR3 DNA: TGTGCCAGCAGCGGGGGGGGTTTTGGAGGCTACACCTTC. This sequence encodes CASSGGGFGGYTF.

V is TRBV5-6 and J is TRBJ1-5, with 10 bases lining up with TRBD1. Germline V gene sequence: CDR1 SGHDT, CDR2 YYEEEE. The ends lost 5 bases at V and 0 bases at J; junction bases unmatched: 14. The CDR3 has 19 residues. For the CDR3, the DNA is TGTGCCAGCAGTTTCGCAGGGGGACAGGGGATTTATAGCAATCAGCCCCAGCATTTT. Its protein product is CASSFAGGQGIYSNQPQHF.

The chain uses TRBV6-4 and TRBJ2-1, with 7 bases fitting TRBD2. The length of the CDR3 is 15 residues. Trimming cost V 2 bases and J 5 bases; bases outside gene matches: 6. CDR1 and CDR2 (germline): MRHNA, SNTAGT. CDR3 region: CASSDISGDHNEQFF. Here the CDR3 DNA reads TGTGCCAGCAGTGACATAAGCGGGGATCACAATGAGCAGTTCTTC.

This chain connects TRBV4-3 to TRBJ2-2, with 12 positions matching TRBD2. CDR1 and CDR2 (germline): LGHNA, YSLEER. Germline trimming cut 2 bases from V and 5 bases from J; bases unmatched to any gene: 6. The CDR3 is 17 amino acids. CDR3 nucleotide sequence: TGCGCCAGCAGCCAACGACTAGCGGGAGTCAAAACCGGGGAGCTGTTTTTT. The encoded protein is CASSQRLAGVKTGELFF.

V is TRBV25-1 and J is TRBJ2-1; 9 bases are a match to TRBD1. Germline V gene sequence: CDR1 MGHDK, CDR2 SYGVNS. The CDR3 spans 14 residues. Trimming cost V 8 bases and J 6 bases; bases outside gene matches: 8. In DNA form, the CDR3 reads TGTGCCAGCCTTGGGGACAGGGTCAGCAATGAGCAGTTCTTC. Its protein is CASLGDRVSNEQFF.

V is TRBV15 and J is TRBJ1-3; D ambiguous. Germline V lookup: CDR1 LNHNV, CDR2 YYDKDF (reference sequence). The V end was cut by 0 bases, the J end by 1 base, with 13 bases between. The CDR3 sequence is 17 residues long. The CDR3 loop reads CATSRDLLGISGNTIYF. CDR3 bases: TGTGCCACCAGCAGAGATCTTCTGGGCATTTCTGGAAACACCATATATTTT.

CDR3 nucleotide sequence: TGTGCCAGCAGGGGGCGGGAGGTCCTGATCAATGAGCAGTTCTTC. Its translation is CASRGREVLINEQFF. The V gene is TRBV11-2, the J gene TRBJ2-1; 8 bases match TRBD2. Germline V lookup: CDR1 SGHAT, CDR2 FQNNGV. The CDR3 contains 15 residues. J gave up 6 bases and V 6 bases, and 10 bases lay outside the gene matches.

The genes are TRBV5-5 and TRBJ2-7, with a weak D call TRBD2 (7 bases). Trimming stripped 4 bases from V and 2 bases from J, with 16 bases between. CDR3 length: 15 amino acids. Germline V gene data show CDR1 as SGHKS and CDR2 as YYEKEE (reference sequence). CDR3 nucleotides: TGTGCCAGCAGCCCTGGGGGGGCGAACGCCTACGAGCAGTACTTC. It translates to CASSPGGANAYEQYF.

The chain is built from TRBV6-6 and TRBJ1-2, with 7 bases that match TRBD1. V lost 7 bases, J lost 7 bases, and 15 bases stayed unmatched. Germline CDR1 is MNHNY and CDR2 is SVGAGI (reference sequence). The CDR3 is 15 amino acids. CDR3 nucleotides: TGTGCCAGCATCCAAAACCGGGACAGAGGATTTGGCTACACCTTC. Protein: CASIQNRDRGFGYTF.

The chain employs TRBV5-4 and TRBJ2-5, with D hard to call. The DNA end is a closer match to TRBJ2-7, so the J assignment may be wrong. Germline lookup yields CDR1 SGHNT and CDR2 YYREEE (reference sequence). The CDR3 runs to 13 residues. The CDR3 nucleotides are TGTGCCAGCAGCTTGGGGTCTAGCTACGAGCAGTACTTC. It encodes CASSLGSSYEQYF.

The V gene is TRBV5-1, the J gene TRBJ2-7; TRBD1 aligns across 8 bases. V lost 1 base, J lost 3 bases, and 9 bases stayed unmatched. CDR1 and CDR2 from the germline V gene are SGHRS and YFSETQ. The CDR3 has 16 amino acids. CDR3 region: CASSLRGTGGYYEQYF. The CDR3 nucleotides are TGCGCCAGCAGCTTGAGAGGGACAGGCGGGTACTACGAGCAGTACTTC. The full variable domain, completed using reference TRBV5-1 and TRBJ2-7, is KAGVTQTPRYLIKTRGQQVTLSCSPISGHRSVSWYQQTPGQGLQFLFEYFSETQRNKGNFPGRFSGRQFSNSRSEMNVSTLELGDSALYLCASSLRGTGGYYEQYFGPGTRLTVT.

The rearrangement joins TRBV7-2 to TRBJ2-7, with D possibly matching TRBD1 (6 bases). CDR3 length equals 15 residues. Germline values: CDR1 SGHTA, CDR2 FQGNSA. Trimming took off 2 bases at V and 0 bases at J, with 11 bases between the two ends. CDR3 bases: TGTGCCAGCAGCTTATACCAGGACAGCTCCTACGAGCAGTACTTC. Translating gives CASSLYQDSSYEQYF.

Of note for this clone: Other DNA sequences in this sample translate to the same CDR3. The genes are TRBV27 and TRBJ1-5; 10 bases line up with TRBD1. The CDR3 contains 14 residues. Unmatched junction bases numbered 1, after V lost 4 bases and J lost 4 bases. From germline, CDR1 is MNHEY and CDR2 SMNVEV (reference sequence). CDR3 sequence (DNA): TGTGCCAGCAGTTGGACAGGGGGTAATCAGCCCCAGCATTTT. Amino acids: CASSWTGGNQPQHF.

This clone is a singleton in its sample. This rearrangement joins TRBV5-1 to TRBJ2-5; 8 bases match TRBD2. Germline loops: CDR1 SGHRS, CDR2 YFSETQ. The V and J ends lost 3 bases and 9 bases, in that order; junction bases with no gene match: 13. CDR3 length: 15 amino acids. The CDR3: CASSWRGDWREAQYF. The CDR3 DNA reads as TGCGCCAGCAGCTGGCGGGGGGACTGGAGGGAGGCCCAGTACTTC.